This T cell receptor beta chain was captured by sequencing in a study of T cell responses to AZD1222 COVID-19 vaccine. This CDR3 contains 18 residues. The V segment lost 5 bases and the J segment 8 bases; nucleotides outside the gene matches: 13. Germline V lookup: CDR1 SEHNR, CDR2 FQNEAQ (reference sequence). TCRdb keeps only in-frame clones here, not all; method: immunoSEQ multiplex PCR. The sample lists about 120,000 clones; approximately 84% were seen once. The genes are TRBV7-9 and TRBJ2-1; 15 bases line up with TRBD2. This TCR derives from an adult in good health. Sequences were derived from peripheral blood, sampled on day 0 of AZD1222 vaccination. CDR3 in DNA: TGTGCCAGCAGCCTGGGACTAGCGGGAGGCCGCGGTGGCGATGAGCAGTTCTTC. Translating it yields CASSLGLAGGRGGDEQFF. The complete variable domain, with remaining parts taken from reference TRBV7-9 and TRBJ2-1, reads DTGVSQNPRHKITKRGQNVTFRCDPISEHNRLYWYRQTLGQGPEFLTYFQNEAQLEKSRLLSDRFSAERPKGSFSTLEIQRTEQGDSAMYLCASSLGLAGGRGGDEQFFGPGTRLTVL.